A single sample is the source of the 8 T cell receptor beta chains below, sequenced in a study of blood T cells in healthy people across ages. Primed by a sample-barcoded 5' primer and a J-beta primer mix, a second PCR proceeded for 7 to 11 cycles. Via MiXCR, TCRdb re-called the 5' RACE reads, giving one row per CDR3 protein. The data show 1.8 million or so distinct CDR3 sequences, approximately 40% seen once. What was sequenced was blood. Receptors originate from a human donor in good health.

There are many counts of this clonotype. V usage is TRBV29-1 and J usage is TRBJ1-2; no firm D call. CDR1 is SQVTM, CDR2 ANQGSEA, per germline. This CDR3 spans 12 amino acids. Between the trimmed V and J ends, which lost 4 bases and 8 bases, there was a span of 14 bases. The CDR3 is CSVVEGEEGYTF. DNA for the CDR3: TGCAGCGTTGTCGAGGGCGAGGAGGGCTACACCTTC.

This clonotype was counted a few times. The V and J genes are TRBV7-2 and TRBJ2-7, with no clear D. Per the germline V gene, CDR1 is SGHTA and CDR2 is FQGNSA. The CDR3 runs 13 residues. The V gene lost 1 base and the J gene lost 8 bases, with 12 bases spanning the gap. This CDR3 is CASSLGRNSQQYF. The CDR3 DNA reads as TGTGCCAGCAGCTTAGGGAGAAATTCACAGCAGTACTTC.

To note about this clonotype: A junction end diverges from the germline sequence, so it may reflect a read error. The rearrangement links TRBV24-1 to TRBJ2-1, with a possible D match to TRBD2 (5 bases). The germline CDR1 and CDR2 sequences are KGHDR and SFDVKD. The CDR3 has 13 residues. The CDR3 DNA reads TGTGCCGCCAGTGCCGGGGTGGGCAGAAAGCAGTTCTTC. Encoded protein: CAASAGVGRKQFF.

This clonotype has just a few counts. The chain carries TRBV5-1 and TRBJ2-1, with 7 positions matching TRBD1. V shed 4 bases and J 4 bases; nucleotides not matched to a gene: 11. Germline loops: CDR1 SGHRS, CDR2 YFSETQ. This CDR3 spans 16 amino acids. In DNA form, the CDR3 reads TGCGCCAGCAGCGGCATACCGGGACAGACTTACAATGAGCAGTTCTTC. As protein: CASSGIPGQTYNEQFF.

This clonotype appeared a few times. V and J are TRBV7-6 and TRBJ2-1; 8 nucleotides match TRBD1. The CDR3 sequence is 18 residues long. J lost 0 bases, V lost 2 bases, and 9 bases had no gene match. The germline V gene encodes CDR1 SGHVS and CDR2 FNYEAQ. The DNA for the CDR3 is TGTGCCAGCAGCTTAAAGACAGGGGTGAAAGACTCCTACAATGAGCAGTTCTTC. It translates to CASSLKTGVKDSYNEQFF. Together with reference TRBV7-6 and TRBJ2-1, the CDR3 gives the full variable domain: GAGVSQSPRYKVTKRGQDVALRCDPISGHVSLYWYRQALGQGPEFLTYFNYEAQQDKSGLPNDRFSAERPEGSISTLTIQRTEQRDSAMYRCASSLKTGVKDSYNEQFFGPGTRLTVL.

In this sample, this clonotype turned up many times. Compared with germline, one end of the junction differs, possibly owing to a read error. The chain carries TRBV5-1 and TRBJ2-5, with 8 bases lining up with TRBD1. This CDR3 is 13 amino acids long. The germline V gene has CDR1 SGHRS and CDR2 YFSETQ. Written as DNA, the CDR3 is TGTGCCAGCAGGGGACAGGTCCAAGAGACCCAGTACTTC. It encodes CASRGQVQETQYF.

The genes are TRBV5-1 and TRBJ2-7; D unresolved. V lost 0 bases and J lost 0, with 19 bases in between. The CDR3 is 18 amino acids. Germline V gene data show CDR1 as SGHRS and CDR2 as YFSETQ. The CDR3 nucleotides are TGCGCCAGCAGCTTGGCCCCCGAAAGCCAGGCAAGCTCCTACGAGCAGTACTTC. Protein: CASSLAPESQASSYEQYF.

With respect to this clonotype: Being one base from a much bigger clone, this may be a read error. The chain combines TRBV29-1 with TRBJ2-5, with 8 nucleotides matching TRBD1. Germline V gives CDR1 SQVTM, CDR2 ANQGSEA. The CDR3 is 14 residues long. J gave up 1 base and V 7 bases, and 8 bases lay outside the gene matches. The CDR3 DNA sequence: TGCAGCGGTTCAGGGGGCGGCCCCCAAGAGACCCAGTACTTC. Its translation: CSGSGGGPQETQYF.